The present entry profiles one T cell receptor beta chain with its context. The V end was cut by 4 bases, the J end by 2 bases, with 14 bases between. Germline V gene sequence: CDR1 SGHDN, CDR2 FVKESK. CDR3 length equals 15 residues. This specimen belongs to a study of blood T cell repertoires in COVID-19. In the study overall: Sample material is recorded as cDNA or gDNA derived from T cells, B-cell-depleted T cells, or PBMCs.

In assigning cohorts, the study relied on participant-reported clinical history. In the study's own analysis: For nucleated cells, counts were estimated from reference gene primer amplification. Some clones are missing from TCRdb's copy, which holds only in-frame ones; the method was immunoSEQ multiplex PCR. The DNA was the basis for D and trimming; V, J and clone size are from that table. The sample includes 200,000 or so clones, roughly 91% of them seen just once. The sequenced sample consisted of PBMCs or T cells enriched from blood (not recorded which). The V call is TRBV14, the J call TRBJ1-1; D not resolved. This clonotype originated in a man younger than 45 in a cohort exposed to, infected with or recovered from COVID-19 (not recorded which). In DNA form, the CDR3 reads TGTGCCAGCAGCCGATTAACCGGGAGTAACACTGAAGCTTTCTTT. Translating gives CASSRLTGSNTEAFF.